This entry describes one TCR beta chain. What it binds is not known. This sample stems from a study of OX40 agonist ivuxolimab in advanced cancers. Notes on the study in general: At 0.1 to 3.0 mg/kg and by week 6, clonal expansion occurred in CD4+ and CD8+ blood T cells.

Only in-frame clones appear in the TCRdb table, and some are missing; sequencing was by immunoSEQ multiplex PCR. The data show approximately 31,000 clones, approximately 90% seen once. Germline V CDR1 and CDR2: SGHVS, FNYEAQ. The V gene end was trimmed by 6 bases and the J gene end by 7 bases; junction bases not matched to a gene: 8. The CDR3 length is 14 residues. The specimen comprised CD4+ or CD8+ T cells sorted from blood, sampled in a trial of the OX40 agonist ivuxolimab. The rearrangement uses TRBV7-6 and TRBJ1-4, with 7 bases fitting TRBD1. This TCR derives from an adult with an advanced solid tumor such as melanoma, head and neck, liver or kidney cancer. The CDR3 nucleotides are TGTGCCAGCAGACTAGACAGGGTTTCTGAAAAACTGTTTTTT. Protein: CASRLDRVSEKLFF.